Following are 4 T cell receptor beta chains from one sample sequenced in a study of identical twins. In TCRdb, the 5' RACE reads were re-called with MiXCR into one record per CDR3 protein. The data show some 300,000 distinct CDR3 sequences, over 9% seen once. These data were also reused for a study on yellow fever vaccine responses in identical twins.

Sequences were obtained from CD8+ T cells sorted from blood. The receptors here all came from a woman aged 18-29 years in good health.

In its sample, this clonotype was seen many times. CDR3 loop: CASSYREPANTEAFF. The CDR3, as DNA: TGTGCCAGCAGTTACCGGGAACCCGCAAACACTGAAGCTTTCTTT. This chain joins TRBV27 and TRBJ1-1; D remains ambiguous. The CDR3 is made up of 15 amino acids. The germline V gene has CDR1 MNHEY and CDR2 SMNVEV (reference sequence). Trimming shortened V by 4 bases and J by 2 bases, and 14 bases separated the two germline ends.

In this sample, this clonotype turned up many times. The rearrangement links TRBV4-1 to TRBJ2-5, with no clear D. Looked up from germline, CDR1 is MGHRA and CDR2 is YSYEKL. V gave up 0 bases and J gave up 5 bases, with 16 bases separating them. The CDR3 runs 16 residues. CDR3 loop: CASSQEFLSSRETQYF. CDR3 nucleotide sequence: TGCGCCAGCAGCCAAGAATTTTTGTCTAGTCGGGAGACCCAGTACTTC.

The sample holds many counts of this clonotype. V and J are TRBV11-2 and TRBJ1-1, with D possibly being TRBD1 (6 bases). Germline loops: CDR1 SGHAT, CDR2 FQNNGV. With 5 bases removed from V and 3 bases from J, the gap between germline ends came to 16 bases. CDR3 length: 15 residues. In nucleotides, the CDR3 is TGTGCCAGCAGCCCTAGGTTCGGGGGGCACACTGAAGCTTTCTTT. Its translation: CASSPRFGGHTEAFF.

The chain combines TRBV29-1 with TRBJ2-3, with no clear D. CDR3 size: 14 residues. V lost 0 bases and J lost 3, with 10 bases in between. Germline V gene data show CDR1 as SQVTM and CDR2 as ANQGSEA. The CDR3 is CSVEDGEETDTQYF. The CDR3 DNA follows: TGCAGCGTTGAAGACGGCGAGGAAACAGATACGCAGTATTTT.